This T cell receptor beta chain derives from a study of tumor and adjacent non-tumor tissue in lung cancer. The wider study: Histology: about a dozen adenocarcinoma, 2 squamous cell carcinoma, 1 small cell lung cancer. Aged roughly 30 to 85 years, patients included 10 men and roughly 5 women with stage I to III disease.

Three rounds of nested PCR, following a modified ARM-PCR protocol, produced the TCRbeta library. TCRdb ran MiXCR on the multiplex PCR reads and lists one entry per CDR3 protein. The sample holds more than 85,000 distinct CDR3 sequences, approximately 71% seen once. Overall study results and limits: Patients with more diverse tumor TCRs had worse survival.

Note on this clonotype: No antigen is known for it.

The template was RNA from unsorted bulk tissue. Donors were chemotherapy-naive, newly diagnosed lung cancer surgical patients in China, August–late 2014. Sample: lung tumor tissue. The TCR sequence derives from a woman in her sixties or seventies with non-small cell lung cancer.

The chain's CDR3 is CATRKDRRLAKNIQYF. CDR3 sequence (DNA): TGTGCCACCCGAAAGGACAGGCGTCTAGCCAAAAACATTCAGTACTTC. The chain carries TRBV6-2 or TRBV6-3 and TRBJ2-4, with 7 bases aligning to TRBD1. The CDR3 extends over 16 amino acids. Trimming at V came to 10 bases and at J to 0 bases, leaving 12 bases not matched to a gene. Germline CDR1 MNHEY, CDR2 SVGEGT.